Below are 11 T cell receptor beta chains sequenced from a single sample in a study of cytomegalovirus exposure and HLA in healthy donors. The PCR was carried out with 60 Vbeta primers and 13 Jbeta primers. Clones were sequenced by immunoSEQ multiplex PCR, and TCRdb holds only the in-frame ones, with some missing. The sample table includes about 130,000 clones. Material for sequencing was PBMCs. These receptors all stem from a middle-aged man in good health and CMV-seronegative.

This rearrangement joins TRBV4-2 to TRBJ2-1; the match to TRBD2 covers 7 bases. V shed 4 bases and J 5 bases; nucleotides not matched to a gene: 11. The germline V gene encodes CDR1 LGHNA and CDR2 YNFKEQ. The CDR3 covers 16 residues. CDR3: CASSPVAAGLNNEQFF. CDR3 nucleotides: TGTGCCAGCAGCCCAGTCGCGGCGGGACTAAACAATGAGCAGTTCTTC.

This rearrangement joins TRBV10-2 to TRBJ2-7; no firm D call. The CDR3 runs 14 residues. Trimming took off 2 bases at V and 2 bases at J, with 10 bases between the two ends. In germline, CDR1 is WSHSY, CDR2 SAAADI. The CDR3 region has the DNA TGCGCCAGCAGTGAGCAGCGACTCACCTACGAGCAGTACTTC. Residues: CASSEQRLTYEQYF.

This chain connects TRBV30 to TRBJ2-2, with D possibly TRBD2 on 5 matching bases. Looked up from germline, CDR1 is GTSNPN and CDR2 is SVGIG (reference sequence). The CDR3 has 14 amino acids. The V and J ends lost 7 bases and 2 bases respectively, with 14 bases between them. This chain's CDR3 is CASPRRDNTGELFF. DNA of the CDR3: TGTGCCTCTCCTCGCCGGGATAACACCGGGGAGCTGTTTTTT.

V is TRBV7-2 and J is TRBJ2-1, with 10 bases that match TRBD2. The CDR3 is made up of 15 amino acids. CDR1 and CDR2 from the germline V gene are SGHTA and FQGNSA. The junction had 1 base not matched to a gene; V was cut back by 3 bases and J by 2 bases. This chain's CDR3 is CASSFTSGAYNEQFF. The CDR3 coding sequence is TGTGCCAGCAGCTTTACTAGCGGGGCCTACAATGAGCAGTTCTTC. The variable domain in full, with the rest retrieved from reference TRBV7-2 and TRBJ2-1, is GAGVSQSPSNKVTEKGKDVELRCDPISGHTALYWYRQSLGQGLEFLIYFQGNSAPDKSGLPSDRFSAERTGGSVSTLTIQRTQQEDSAVYLCASSFTSGAYNEQFFGPGTRLTVL.

The chain is built from TRBV5-8 and TRBJ1-2; the match to TRBD1 covers 9 bases. Germline V CDR1 and CDR2: SGHTS, YDEGEE. The CDR3 runs 17 residues. Trimming at V came to 1 base and at J to 4 bases, leaving 11 bases not matched to a gene. The CDR3 sequence is CASSLRTGTGSRYGYTF. The CDR3 region has the DNA TGTGCCAGCAGCTTGAGGACCGGGACAGGGAGTCGCTATGGCTACACCTTC. Filled out from reference TRBV5-8 and TRBJ1-2, the complete variable domain reads EAGVTQSPTHLIKTRGQQATLRCSPISGHTSVYWYQQALGLGLQFLLWYDEGEERNRGNFPPRFSGRQFPNYSSELNVNALELEDSALYLCASSLRTGTGSRYGYTFGSGTRLTVV.

The chain combines TRBV28 with TRBJ2-5; 11 nucleotides agree with TRBD1. Germline V gene data show CDR1 as MDHEN and CDR2 as SYDVKM. The CDR3 loop spans 17 amino acids. The J segment lost 8 bases and the V segment lost 2 bases, leaving 13 bases of the junction unmatched. CDR3 region: CASSLPHGQGASRTQYF. CDR3 coding DNA: TGTGCCAGCAGTTTACCCCACGGACAGGGGGCCTCGAGAACCCAGTACTTC.

The V and J genes are TRBV28 and TRBJ2-1, with 9 bases lining up with TRBD2. The CDR3 runs 14 residues. The V gene's germline CDR1 is MDHEN and CDR2 SYDVKM. Germline trimming cut 7 bases from V and 4 bases from J; bases unmatched to any gene: 5. The CDR3 DNA reads TGTGCCAGCACCATGGGACTAGCATACAATGAGCAGTTCTTC. Amino acid sequence: CASTMGLAYNEQFF.

The CDR3 region has the DNA TGTGCCAGTCGCGGACAGGACCCGTTCATGAACACTGAAGCTTTCTTT. This codes for CASRGQDPFMNTEAFF. The chain has TRBV28 and TRBJ1-1; 7 positions agree with TRBD1. Unmatched junction bases numbered 13, after V lost 9 bases and J lost 0 bases. CDR3 length equals 16 residues. Germline CDR1 is MDHEN and CDR2 is SYDVKM.

V usage is TRBV11-2 and J usage is TRBJ2-7; 7 nucleotides align to TRBD2. The V gene's germline CDR1 is SGHAT and CDR2 FQNNGV. The trim removed 5 bases at V and 7 bases at J, leaving 14 bases unmatched. The CDR3 runs to 15 residues. The CDR3 bases are TGTGCCAGCAGCCTACTTGTTACCAGCGGGGTAGAGCAGTACTTC. Amino acids: CASSLLVTSGVEQYF.

V gene TRBV6-1 combines with J gene TRBJ2-1; the match to TRBD2 covers 8 bases. Germline CDR1 MNHNS, CDR2 SASEGT. This CDR3 comprises 15 residues. V shed 5 bases and J 2 bases; nucleotides not matched to a gene: 5. CDR3 sequence reads: CASSSLLAAYNEQFF. The CDR3 DNA reads as TGTGCCAGCAGTTCCTTACTAGCGGCCTACAATGAGCAGTTCTTC.

The chain combines TRBV30 with TRBJ2-1; TRBD1 might be the D (6 bases). The V end lost 0 bases, the J end lost 9 bases, and 12 bases lay between the germline ends. Germline-derived CDR1 and CDR2 are GTSNPN and SVGIG (reference sequence). This CDR3 comprises 13 residues. The CDR3 here is CAWSVQGQSEQFF. As DNA, the CDR3 is TGTGCCTGGAGTGTCCAGGGGCAAAGTGAGCAGTTCTTC.